Below, 18 T cell receptor beta chains from the same sample are listed, as sequenced in a study of metastatic and nonmetastatic thyroid tumors. All patients reached thyroid surgery having received no treatment beforehand. TCRdb used MiXCR to call clones anew from the PCR reads. The sample has roughly 35,000 clones, around a sixth seen once. Sequences were obtained from blood. These receptors were taken from a female donor with papillary thyroid cancer or a benign thyroid nodule (not recorded which). Some clones in this sample may be carry-over from other donors' samples.

Notes on this clone: A much more abundant neighbour one base away suggests this may be a read error. This chain joins TRBV15 and TRBJ2-5; 7 positions agree with TRBD2. V shed 0 bases and J 7 bases; nucleotides not matched to a gene: 17. The germline V gene encodes CDR1 LNHNV and CDR2 YYDKDF (reference sequence). This CDR3 comprises 18 residues. This CDR3 is CATSRDTLELAIGGTQYF. The CDR3 DNA follows: TGTGCCACCAGCAGAGATACTCTAGAACTAGCGATCGGAGGGACCCAGTACTTC. Full variable domain (missing parts from reference TRBV15 and TRBJ2-5): DAMVIQNPRYQVTQFGKPVTLSCSQTLNHNVMYWYQQKSSQAPKLLFHYYDKDFNNEADTPDNFQSRRPNTSFCFLDIRSPGLGDTAMYLCATSRDTLELAIGGTQYFGPGTRLLVL.

The V and J genes are TRBV24-1 and TRBJ1-2; perhaps TRBD1 as D (5 bases). Trimming stripped 3 bases from V and 4 bases from J, with 11 bases between. This CDR3 region has 14 residues. Germline CDR1 reads KGHDR; CDR2 reads SFDVKD. CDR3 in DNA: TGTGCCACCAGTGATCCAGGGAGGGGCTATGGCTACACCTTC. It translates to CATSDPGRGYGYTF.

This clone appeared a few times. The junction departs from the called germline gene at one end, perhaps through a read error. This chain uses TRBV6-1 with TRBJ1-6; TRBD1 agrees at 10 bases. The CDR3 runs to 14 residues. Looked up from germline, CDR1 is MNHNS and CDR2 is SASEGT. This CDR3 is CASRRQGANSPIHF. DNA of the CDR3: TGTGCCAGCAGACGACAGGGGGCTAATTCACCCATCCACTTT.

This clone was found a few times. J is TRBJ2-3 and V is TRBV28; the D is unclear. The ends were cut back, 8 bases at V and 1 base at J, with 13 bases in the middle. Germline V gene data show CDR1 as MDHEN and CDR2 as SYDVKM. The CDR3 sequence is 14 residues long. The CDR3 DNA follows: TGTGCCAGCGGGGATAGCATAGGCACAGATACGCAGTATTTT. Its protein product is CASGDSIGTDTQYF.

This clone occurred many times. One end of the junction fails to match germline, which may point to a read error. Other DNA sequences within the sample encode an identical CDR3. The chain is built from TRBV2 and TRBJ1-1; possibly TRBD1 for D (6 bases). The CDR3 has 14 amino acids. Germline V gene lookup returns CDR1 SNHLY and CDR2 FYNNEI. CDR3 in amino acids: CASRLQGVNTEAFF. The CDR3 DNA reads as TGTGCCAGCAGGTTACAGGGTGTGAACACTGAAGCTTTTTTT.

This chain uses TRBV18 with TRBJ2-3; D call uncertain. CDR3 length: 16 residues. The germline V and J ends were trimmed by 3 bases and 2 bases, with 15 bases remaining between them. CDR1 and CDR2 from the germline V gene are KGHSH and LQKENI. CDR3 nucleotides: TGTGCCAGCTCACCGAGTGGCCTAACAACCACAGATACGCAGTATTTT. This encodes CASSPSGLTTTDTQYF.

This chain links TRBV20-1 with TRBJ2-3, with D perhaps matching TRBD1 (5 bases). The CDR3 loop spans 18 amino acids. CDR1 and CDR2 (germline): DFQATT, SNEGSKA (reference sequence). This chain's CDR3 is CNATRTGRVSKNTDTQYF. In DNA form, the CDR3 reads TGCAATGCAACAAGGACGGGCAGGGTCAGTAAAAACACAGATACGCAGTATTTT.

This clone was detected a few times. An end of the junction does not agree with germline; a read error may underlie this. V usage is TRBV27 and J usage is TRBJ2-2; tentative D call: TRBD2 (5 bases). The CDR3 spans 13 residues. CDR1 and CDR2 (germline): MNHEY, SMNVEV (reference sequence). CDR3 protein: CASSLRTTGELLF. The CDR3 nucleotides are TGTGCCAGCAGTCTCCGGACCACCGGGGAGCTGCTTTTT.

This clone was detected ten times or more. The chain is built from TRBV19 and TRBJ2-1, with 7 bases matching TRBD1. Unmatched junction bases numbered 15, after V lost 7 bases and J lost 6 bases. CDR3 length: 16 amino acids. Germline V gives CDR1 LNHDA, CDR2 SQIVND (reference sequence). CDR3 in DNA: TGTGCCAGTAATCCCTATCCACAGGGGTTAATCAATGAGCAGTTCTTC. It codes for CASNPYPQGLINEQFF. Together with reference TRBV19 and TRBJ2-1, the CDR3 gives the full variable domain: DGGITQSPKYLFRKEGQNVTLSCEQNLNHDAMYWYRQDPGQGLRLIYYSQIVNDFQKGDIAEGYSVSREKKESFPLTVTSAQKNPTAFYLCASNPYPQGLINEQFFGPGTRLTVL.

This clone was seen only a few times. V is TRBV28 and J is TRBJ2-6; D gene unclear. Germline V gives CDR1 MDHEN, CDR2 SYDVKM. With 1 base removed from V and 0 bases from J, the gap between germline ends came to 4 bases. CDR3 size: 15 residues. CDR3 coding DNA: TGTGCCAGCAGTTTATTGCTCTCTGGGGCCAACGTCCTGACTTTC. The encoded protein is CASSLLLSGANVLTF.

This clone is labeled medium-sized. This rearrangement joins TRBV10-1 to TRBJ2-7; tentatively, D is TRBD1 (5 bases). CDR3 length: 15 residues. The germline V and J ends were trimmed by 3 bases and 5 bases, with 17 bases remaining between them. In germline, CDR1 is WNHNN, CDR2 SYGVQD (reference sequence). CDR3 bases: TGCGCCAGCAGTGAAGTAGGGGCGCTTCCCCACGAGCAGTACTTC. Its translation: CASSEVGALPHEQYF.

This clone has a handful of counts. At one end the junction does not follow the germline gene, possibly because of a read error. The genes are TRBV6-1 and TRBJ2-7, with 9 bases aligning to TRBD1. Germline V gene sequence: CDR1 MNHNS, CDR2 SASEGT. The length of the CDR3 is 15 residues. The CDR3 loop is CAISIRQGGSYEQYF. CDR3 DNA: TGTGCCATCAGTATCCGACAGGGGGGCTCCTACGAGCAGTACTTC.

This clone was counted a few times. The chain links TRBV19 to TRBJ1-2, with 11 nucleotides matching TRBD1. This CDR3 has 15 amino acids. CDR1 is LNHDA, CDR2 SQIVND, per germline (reference sequence). Trimming took 3 bases from V and 3 from J; bases not matched to a gene: 3. The CDR3 loop reads CASSMWTGGDYGYTF. The CDR3 DNA is TGTGCCAGTAGTATGTGGACAGGGGGCGACTATGGCTACACCTTC.

This clone was seen a handful of times. Just one base apart from a much larger clone, this may be a read error. The rearrangement links TRBV14 to TRBJ1-4; D remains ambiguous. With 1 base removed from V and 6 bases from J, the gap between germline ends came to 9 bases. The CDR3 loop spans 14 amino acids. Germline loops: CDR1 SGHDN, CDR2 FVKESK. In DNA, the CDR3 is TGTGCCAGCAGCCAAGCTGGTGCCGATGAAAAACTGTTTTTT. The encoded protein is CASSQAGADEKLFF.

This clone was counted at least ten times. The chain employs TRBV29-1 and TRBJ2-7; D unclear. Per germline, CDR1 SQVTM and CDR2 ANQGSEA. This CDR3 has 11 amino acids. Trimming took 7 bases from V and 5 from J, leaving 12 bases between them. CDR3 bases: TGCAGCGCCGAGGTACACCACGAGCAGTACTTC. This codes for CSAEVHHEQYF.

This clone has at least ten counts. V and J are TRBV4-1 and TRBJ2-2; 10 bases match TRBD2. The CDR3 runs 15 residues. The germline V gene has CDR1 MGHRA and CDR2 YSYEKL. Trimming took 4 bases from V and 7 from J; bases not matched to a gene: 6. CDR3 coding DNA: TGCGCCAGCAGCCGCCTAGCGGGAGTAGGCGGGGAGCTGTTTTTT. Translation: CASSRLAGVGGELFF.

The chain links TRBV7-2 to TRBJ2-1, with D perhaps TRBD1 or TRBD2 (5 bases each). Germline lookup yields CDR1 SGHTA and CDR2 FQGNSA. The CDR3 has 14 residues. CDR3 in amino acids: CESSRAGTDNEQFF. For the CDR3, the DNA is TGTGAAAGCAGCCGAGCCGGGACGGATAATGAGCAGTTCTTC.

This clone was recorded many times. The J gene is TRBJ2-7, the V gene TRBV6-4, with unresolved D. The CDR3 loop spans 13 amino acids. Germline V gene lookup returns CDR1 MRHNA and CDR2 SNTAGT. The ends were cut back, 6 bases at V and 4 bases at J, with 13 bases in the middle. CDR3 region: CASSRAHGYEQYF. The DNA of the CDR3 is TGTGCCAGCAGCCGGGCCCACGGGTACGAGCAGTACTTC.